This TCR beta chain was sequenced during a study of beta chain features in type 1 diabetes. TCRB transcripts that were expressed got sequenced, as all of the isolated RNA had been reverse transcribed. Clones were sequenced by immunoSEQ multiplex PCR, and TCRdb holds only the in-frame ones, with some missing. The table records about half a million clones, about an eighth of them present only once. In this sample, this clone turned up a few times. The germline CDR1 and CDR2 sequences are LGHNA and YNFKEQ. The CDR3 length is 14 residues. Trimming shortened V by 1 base and J by 4 bases, and 10 bases separated the two germline ends.

The origin of this receptor is a young woman in good health. The chain is built from TRBV4-2 and TRBJ1-2; possibly TRBD1 for D (5 bases). The specimen sequenced was naive CD4+ T cells from blood. The CDR3 spells CASSQAVRAYGYTF. The DNA of the CDR3 is TGTGCCAGCAGCCAAGCCGTCAGGGCCTATGGCTACACCTTC.